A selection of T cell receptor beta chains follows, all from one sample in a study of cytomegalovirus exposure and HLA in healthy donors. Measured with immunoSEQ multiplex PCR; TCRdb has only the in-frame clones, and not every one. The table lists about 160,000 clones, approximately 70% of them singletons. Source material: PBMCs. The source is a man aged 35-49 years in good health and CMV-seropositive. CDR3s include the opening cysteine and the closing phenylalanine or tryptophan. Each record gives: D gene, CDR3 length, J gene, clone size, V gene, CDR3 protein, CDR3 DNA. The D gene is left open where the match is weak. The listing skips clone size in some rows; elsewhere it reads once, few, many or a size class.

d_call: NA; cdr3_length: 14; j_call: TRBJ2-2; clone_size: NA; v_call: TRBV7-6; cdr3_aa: CASSLGGGDGELFF; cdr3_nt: TGTGCCAGCAGCTTAGGGGGCGGAGACGGGGAGCTGTTTTTT
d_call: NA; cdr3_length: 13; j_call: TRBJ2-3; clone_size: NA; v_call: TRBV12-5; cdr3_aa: CASGNSGADTQYF; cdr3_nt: TGTGCTAGTGGCAATTCGGGTGCAGATACGCAGTATTTT
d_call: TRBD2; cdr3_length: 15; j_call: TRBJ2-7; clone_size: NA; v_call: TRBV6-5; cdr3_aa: CASIGGGTSGGEQYF; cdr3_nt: TGTGCCAGCATTGGCGGGGGGACTAGCGGGGGCGAGCAGTACTTC
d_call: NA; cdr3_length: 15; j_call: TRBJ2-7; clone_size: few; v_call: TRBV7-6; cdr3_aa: CASSLASGGSYEQYF; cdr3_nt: TGTGCCAGCAGCTTAGCCTCCGGGGGTAGTTACGAGCAGTACTTC
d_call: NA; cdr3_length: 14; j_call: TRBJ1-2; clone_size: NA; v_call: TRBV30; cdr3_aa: CAWSPLDSREGYTF; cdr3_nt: TGTGCCTGGAGCCCACTTGACAGCCGCGAGGGCTACACCTTC
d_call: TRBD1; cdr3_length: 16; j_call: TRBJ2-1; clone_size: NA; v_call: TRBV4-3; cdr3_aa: CASSQGYATGSNEQFF; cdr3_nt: TGCGCCAGCAGCCAAGGTTATGCGACAGGGTCCAATGAGCAGTTCTTC
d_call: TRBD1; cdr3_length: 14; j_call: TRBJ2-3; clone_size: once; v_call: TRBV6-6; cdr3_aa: CASSQRTGSDTQYF; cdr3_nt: TGTGCCAGCAGCCAACGGACAGGATCAGATACGCAGTATTTT
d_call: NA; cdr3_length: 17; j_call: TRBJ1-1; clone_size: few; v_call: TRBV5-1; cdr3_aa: CASSLGHLRSTNTEAFF; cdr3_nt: TGCGCCAGCAGCTTGGGCCACCTACGGTCCACTAACACTGAAGCTTTCTTT
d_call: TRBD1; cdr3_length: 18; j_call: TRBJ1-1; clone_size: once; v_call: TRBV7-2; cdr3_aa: CASSLGPGQGAKNTEAFF; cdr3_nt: TGTGCCAGCAGCTTAGGGCCGGGACAGGGGGCCAAGAACACTGAAGCTTTCTTT
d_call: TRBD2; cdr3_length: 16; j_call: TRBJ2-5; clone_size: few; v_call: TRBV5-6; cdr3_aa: CASSLGTSGARETQYF; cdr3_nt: TGTGCCAGCAGCTTGGGGACTAGCGGGGCTCGAGAGACCCAGTACTTC
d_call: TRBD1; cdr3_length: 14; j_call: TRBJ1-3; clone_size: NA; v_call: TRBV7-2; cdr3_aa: CASTPTGAGNTIYF; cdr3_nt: TGTGCCAGCACTCCGACAGGGGCTGGAAACACCATATATTTT
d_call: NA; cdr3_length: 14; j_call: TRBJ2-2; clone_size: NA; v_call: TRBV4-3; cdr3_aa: CASSPDSGTGELFF; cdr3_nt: TGCGCCAGCAGCCCCGATTCCGGCACCGGGGAGCTGTTTTTT
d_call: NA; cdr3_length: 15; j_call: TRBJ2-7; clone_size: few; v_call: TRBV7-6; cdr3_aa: CASSLGGGGTDEQYF; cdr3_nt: TGTGCCAGCAGCTTAGGGGGTGGGGGGACCGACGAGCAGTACTTC
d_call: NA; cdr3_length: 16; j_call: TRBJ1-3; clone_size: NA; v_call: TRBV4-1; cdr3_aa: CASSQGIQGGGNTIYF; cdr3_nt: TGCGCCAGCAGCCAAGGGATACAGGGCGGCGGAAACACCATATATTTT
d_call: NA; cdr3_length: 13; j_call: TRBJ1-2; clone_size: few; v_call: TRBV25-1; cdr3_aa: CASSRTLNYGYTF; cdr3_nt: TGTGCCAGCAGTCGGACACTCAACTATGGCTACACCTTC